This T cell receptor (beta chain) is drawn from a study of T cells expressing NK-cell markers. Study-level background: Obtained from sorted CD3+CD56+NKG2C+, CD3+CD56+NKG2C- and CD3+CD56-NKG2C+ T cells were the TCR beta repertoires. One of the eight sequenced donors was seronegative, whereas the other seven were HCMV-seropositive.

Points on this clonotype: Antigen unknown.

Study conclusions and caveats: In over 5 donors, dominant CD3+CD56+NKG2C+ clonotypes ranked among the top 10 CD8+ clonotypes.

It was by 5'RACE template switching with UMIs that TCR beta cDNA was made. With the 5' RACE reads reprocessed, TCRdb shows one record per CDR3 protein and no DNA. Its table records 300,000 to 500,000 distinct CDR3 sequences. Germline assignment: CDR1 SGHNT and CDR2 YENEEA. This CDR3 is built from 16 residues. What was sequenced was blood T cells: a sorted CD56 or NKG2C T cell subset, CD4+ or CD8+ T cells, or bulk PBMC T cells (not recorded which). This chain joins TRBV11-3 and TRBJ1-2; the D call of TRBD1 rests on TCRdb alone, since no DNA is present to check it. The receptor's source is a woman aged 45-59 years in good health. This chain's CDR3 is CASSLGLDRGTYGYTF.